The 15 T cell receptor beta chains below come from one sample, sequenced in a study of T cell responses to AZD1222 COVID-19 vaccine. Sequenced by immunoSEQ multiplex PCR; TCRdb stores in-frame clones only, minus some. The sample shows about 100,000 clones, approximately 90% of them seen only once. Source: peripheral blood, taken 28 days after the second AZD1222 dose. Receptors were obtained from an adult who received the AZD1222 COVID-19 vaccine.

For this clone: Different DNA sequences within this sample yield the same CDR3. The chain carries TRBV5-4 and TRBJ1-3; D remains unclear. The CDR3 contains 15 residues. Germline-derived CDR1 and CDR2 are SGHNT and YYREEE (reference sequence). V lost 5 bases, J lost 0 bases, and 12 bases lay in between. The CDR3, as DNA: TGTGCCAGCAGTTCCGGACGGAACTCTGGAAACACCATATATTTT. Translation gives CASSSGRNSGNTIYF.

The chain recombines TRBV10-3 with TRBJ1-2; TRBD1 might be the D (5 bases). Germline CDR1 reads ENHRY; CDR2 reads SYGVKD. The CDR3 is made up of 17 amino acids. The V end lost 2 bases, the J end lost 4 bases, and 20 bases lay between the germline ends. CDR3 residues: CAISEILGDIAAYGYTF. DNA for the CDR3: TGTGCCATCAGTGAGATCTTAGGGGATATAGCTGCCTATGGCTACACCTTC.

This chain uses TRBV4-3 with TRBJ1-1; maybe TRBD1 (5 bases). This CDR3 is 14 amino acids long. The V end lost 0 bases, the J end lost 6 bases, and 11 bases lay between the germline ends. Germline loops: CDR1 LGHNA, CDR2 YSLEER. The CDR3 region has the DNA TGCGCCAGCAGCCAAGAGGAGGACATAGCTGAAGCTTTCTTT. It codes for CASSQEEDIAEAFF.

V is TRBV5-1 and J is TRBJ2-1; 7 bases are shared with TRBD2. Trimming took 0 bases from V and 5 from J; bases not matched to a gene: 5. Germline CDR1 is SGHRS and CDR2 is YFSETQ. The CDR3 has 15 residues. CDR3 in amino acids: CASSLESSGNNEQFF. The CDR3 region has the DNA TGCGCCAGCAGCTTGGAGTCTAGCGGAAACAATGAGCAGTTCTTC.

The chain carries TRBV18 and TRBJ2-7; TRBD2 might be the D (6 bases). Germline CDR1 reads KGHSH; CDR2 reads LQKENI. The ends were cut back, 3 bases at V and 5 bases at J, with 14 bases in the middle. The CDR3 sequence is 14 residues long. The CDR3 loop is CASSPSGTDDEQYF. In DNA, the CDR3 is TGTGCCAGCTCACCGTCGGGGACTGACGACGAGCAGTACTTC.

The rearrangement links TRBV27 to TRBJ1-5; D ambiguous. The V gene lost 5 bases and the J gene lost 8 bases, with 19 bases spanning the gap. There are 15 residues in the CDR3. Germline CDR1 reads MNHEY; CDR2 reads SMNVEV (reference sequence). CDR3 loop: CASSPAEAPHEPQHF. The CDR3 DNA reads TGTGCCAGCAGTCCCGCGGAGGCTCCGCATGAGCCCCAGCATTTT.

V is TRBV6-6 and J is TRBJ2-7, with TRBD2 matching over 8 bases. The CDR3 runs to 18 residues. V gave up 5 bases and J gave up 6 bases; unmatched junction bases: 21. The germline V gene encodes CDR1 MNHNY and CDR2 SVGAGI (reference sequence). CDR3 sequence (DNA): TGTGCCAGCAGTCCCTTCGTGGGAAGCGGGAGCCCCCGTACCGAGCAGTACTTC. Amino acids: CASSPFVGSGSPRTEQYF.

This chain joins TRBV30 and TRBJ2-2; D is uncertain. Germline V gene lookup returns CDR1 GTSNPN and CDR2 SVGIG (reference sequence). V lost 5 bases, J lost 3 bases, and 7 bases lay in between. This CDR3 has 12 amino acids. In nucleotides, the CDR3 is TGTGCCTGGGGTGATTACACCGGGGAGCTGTTTTTT. Its translation: CAWGDYTGELFF.

This chain joins TRBV6-5 and TRBJ2-1, with D possibly matching TRBD2 (5 bases). V lost 5 bases, J lost 10 bases, and 18 bases lay in between. Germline-derived CDR1 and CDR2 are MNHEY and SVGAGI. The CDR3 extends over 14 amino acids. The CDR3 coding sequence is TGTGCCAGCAGTCCAGTCGGACCTCCGGGGGAGCAGTTCTTC. Translated, it gives CASSPVGPPGEQFF.

The chain has TRBV5-1 and TRBJ2-2; unclear D gene. The CDR3 length is 17 residues. The V end lost 1 base, the J end lost 2 bases, and 15 bases lay between the germline ends. CDR1 and CDR2 (germline): SGHRS, YFSETQ. The CDR3 spells CASSLIFRRDNTGELFF. CDR3 in DNA: TGCGCCAGCAGCTTGATTTTTCGGAGAGATAACACCGGGGAGCTGTTTTTT.

The chain is built from TRBV7-2 and TRBJ1-2; 8 positions match TRBD1. CDR3 size: 13 residues. The J segment lost 7 bases and the V segment lost 1 base, leaving 2 bases of the junction unmatched. CDR1 and CDR2 from the germline V gene are SGHTA and FQGNSA. CDR3 bases: TGTGCCAGCAGCTTAGACAGGGGGGGTGGCTACACCTTC. Protein product: CASSLDRGGGYTF.

This clone was counted between two and nine times. The genes are TRBV27 and TRBJ1-1; D may be TRBD1 (5 bases). The length of the CDR3 is 19 residues. V gave up 5 bases and J gave up 6 bases, with 31 bases separating them. Germline assignment: CDR1 MNHEY and CDR2 SMNVEV (reference sequence). Here the CDR3 reads CASSKTPQAVSRIAAEAFF. CDR3 DNA sequence: TGTGCCAGCAGTAAAACCCCACAGGCAGTCTCTAGGATCGCCGCTGAAGCTTTCTTT.

V usage is TRBV28 and J usage is TRBJ1-5; a possible D gene is TRBD1 (5 bases). The V end lost 7 bases, the J end lost 6 bases, and 16 bases lay between the germline ends. The germline CDR1 and CDR2 sequences are MDHEN and SYDVKM. The CDR3 sequence is 14 residues long. In DNA form, the CDR3 reads TGTGCCAGCATCCTGGGGGGATTGGGTCAGCCCCAGCATTTT. Amino acids: CASILGGLGQPQHF. Full variable domain (remainder filled in from reference TRBV28 and TRBJ1-5): DVKVTQSSRYLVKRTGEKVFLECVQDMDHENMFWYRQDPGLGLRLIYFSYDVKMKEKGDIPEGYSVSREKKERFSLILESASTNQTSMYLCASILGGLGQPQHFGDGTRLSIL.

This sequence joins TRBV7-8 and TRBJ2-1; 10 bases are shared with TRBD2. With 1 base clipped from V and 10 bases from J, the junction kept 7 bases outside the gene matches. This CDR3 has 15 amino acids. Germline CDR1 is SGHVS and CDR2 is FQNEAQ. This CDR3 reads CASSLVASGSREQFF. In DNA, the CDR3 is TGTGCCAGCAGCTTAGTAGCTAGCGGGAGCCGCGAGCAGTTCTTC.

The V call is TRBV7-8, the J call TRBJ2-5; D possibly corresponds to TRBD1 (6 bases). CDR1 is SGHVS and CDR2 is FQNEAQ in the germline V gene. The CDR3 length is 15 residues. V lost 1 base to trimming and J lost 2 bases, with 11 bases between them. The CDR3: CASSLGTVSQETQYF. The CDR3 DNA reads as TGTGCCAGCAGCTTAGGGACAGTATCTCAAGAGACCCAGTACTTC. The full variable domain, completed using reference TRBV7-8 and TRBJ2-5, is GAGVSQSPRYKVAKRGQDVALRCDPISGHVSLFWYQQALGQGPEFLTYFQNEAQLDKSGLPSDRFFAERPEGSVSTLKIQRTQQEDSAVYLCASSLGTVSQETQYFGPGTRLLVL.